This T cell receptor beta chain was observed in a study of CD8 T cells in ankylosing spondylitis. Trimming left V 3 bases short and J 6 bases short, with 9 bases between. CDR1 is SQVTM, CDR2 ANQGSEA, per germline. The CDR3 is 12 residues long. Library preparation for TCR beta used quantitative 5'-RACE with molecular barcodes. TCRdb processed the 5' RACE reads anew with MiXCR; each CDR3 protein has one entry. The sample yields over 200,000 distinct CDR3 sequences, 10% to 13% seen once. Broader study findings: Clones linked to disease were reported to show significant enrichment in matched ankylosing spondylitis synovial fluid.

Concerning this clonotype: Its antigen remains unidentified. This may arise from a read error, as a much more abundant clone is one base away.

The rearrangement links TRBV29-1 to TRBJ2-1; no reliable D call. The receptor comes from a male donor with ankylosing spondylitis or in good health (not recorded which). The sequencing input was blood, either unsorted or a sorted T cell fraction (not recorded which). CDR3 residues: CSVERLANEQFF. The CDR3 nucleotides are TGCAGCGTTGAGAGGTTGGCCAATGAGCAGTTCTTC.